Described below is a single T cell receptor beta chain sequence and its context. The sample is drawn from a study of blood T cell repertoires in COVID-19. Study overall: Both acute and convalescent COVID-19 samples were obtained from the United States, Italy and Spain.

As processed by the authors: Estimation of nucleated cell counts relied on the amplification of reference gene primers. TCRdb keeps only in-frame clones here, not all; method: immunoSEQ multiplex PCR. The V and J calls and clone size are taken from that table; D and trimming were inferred from the DNA. The data contain 250,000 to 300,000 clones, approximately 90% of them singletons. The germline CDR1 and CDR2 sequences are SGHTS and YDEGEE. This CDR3 spans 15 amino acids. V lost 3 bases and J lost 6; bases outside the gene matches: 3. The receptor was derived from a woman aged 55-69 years with acute or convalescent COVID-19. This chain connects TRBV5-8 to TRBJ2-1; 13 bases align to TRBD2. The sequenced material came from peripheral blood. Written as DNA, the CDR3 is TGTGCCAGCAGCTCCACTAGCGGGGGGGCCAATGAGCAGTTCTTC. This translates into CASSSTSGGANEQFF.